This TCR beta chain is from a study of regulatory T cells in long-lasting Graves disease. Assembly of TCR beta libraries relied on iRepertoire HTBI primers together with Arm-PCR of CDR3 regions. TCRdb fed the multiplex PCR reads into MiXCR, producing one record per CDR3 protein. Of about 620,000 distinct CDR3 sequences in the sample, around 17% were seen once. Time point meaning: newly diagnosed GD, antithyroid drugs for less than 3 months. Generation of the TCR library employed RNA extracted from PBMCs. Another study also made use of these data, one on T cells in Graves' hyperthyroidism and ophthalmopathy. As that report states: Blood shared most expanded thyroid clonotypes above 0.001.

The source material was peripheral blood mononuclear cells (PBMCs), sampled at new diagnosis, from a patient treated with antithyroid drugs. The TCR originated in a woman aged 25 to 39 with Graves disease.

The CDR3 here is CASSGGTGTYNEQFF. CDR3 nucleotides: TGTGCCAGCAGCGGAGGGACAGGGACGTACAATGAGCAGTTCTTC. The J gene is TRBJ2-1, the V gene TRBV5-5, with TRBD1 identical over 9 bases. Per germline, CDR1 SGHKS and CDR2 YYEKEE (reference sequence). J was trimmed by 4 bases and V by 4 bases; bases with no gene match: 6. The CDR3 runs 15 residues.